This T cell receptor (beta chain) appears in the sequencing data of a study of cytomegalovirus exposure and HLA in healthy donors. Healthy bone marrow donors made up the donors. This clone has only a few counts. Its antigen is not known. Other DNA sequences from this sample encode an identical CDR3 as well. Whole-study results and caveats: Earlier analysis yielded a pattern in which most TCR beta V segments were productive about 90% or about 30% of the time.

Amplification used 60 Vbeta primers and 13 Jbeta primers. The authors' processing: A later analysis tallied some 84 million unique TCR beta chains, 9.5 million to 14 million of them shared. Measured with immunoSEQ multiplex PCR; TCRdb has only the in-frame clones, and not every one. The DNA was the basis for D and trimming; V, J and clone size are from that table. Of 80,000 or so clones listed, approximately 60% were seen once; the top ten hold about 4.2%. This receptor was taken from a male donor in good health and CMV-seropositive. What was sequenced was PBMCs.

The CDR3: CASSPLAGYKDEQFF. The CDR3 nucleotides read TGTGCCAGCAGCCCTCTAGCAGGTTACAAAGATGAGCAGTTCTTC. The chain combines TRBV5-4 with TRBJ2-1, with a tentative D call TRBD2 (5 bases). The V gene's germline CDR1 is SGHNT and CDR2 YYREEE (reference sequence). V lost 4 bases and J lost 8, with 19 bases in between. The CDR3 consists of 15 residues. Full variable domain (rest looked up from reference TRBV5-4 and TRBJ2-1): ETGVTQSPTHLIKTRGQQVTLRCSSQSGHNTVSWYQQALGQGPQFIFQYYREEENGRGNFPPRFSGLQFPNYSSELNVNALELDDSALYLCASSPLAGYKDEQFFGPGTRLTVL.